These T cell receptor beta chains were read from a single sample in a study of blood T cells in healthy people across ages. Via MiXCR, TCRdb re-called the 5' RACE reads, giving one row per CDR3 protein. The top ten clones hold about 3% of a sample with around 800,000 distinct CDR3 sequences, roughly 24% of them seen once. These data were also filed under a second study, of T cells of mothers and their children.

Sequencing used blood. All receptors derive from a boy younger than 18 in good health. Both conserved end residues are part of each CDR3. The D gene is left open where the match is weak. Clone size is not always given. Where it is, it says once, few, many or a class for expanded clones.

v_call	clone_size	j_call	d_call	cdr3_aa	cdr3_nt
TRBV7-9	few	TRBJ2-1	.	CASSFSARNNEQFF	TGTGCCAGCAGCTTTTCAGCCAGGAACAATGAGCAGTTCTTC
TRBV27	.	TRBJ2-5	.	CASKEAQYF	TGTGCCAGCAAAGAGGCCCAGTACTTC
TRBV28	.	TRBJ2-5	TRBD2	CASLRGGVETQYF	TGTGCCAGCCTACGTGGGGGGGTAGAGACCCAGTACTTC
TRBV19	.	TRBJ1-4	.	CASTGNSDEKLFF	TGTGCCAGCACAGGGAATTCCGATGAAAAACTGTTTTTT
TRBV10-3	.	TRBJ2-5	.	CAISVQGHQETQYF	TGTGCCATCAGTGTCCAGGGACATCAAGAGACCCAGTACTTC
TRBV29-1	.	TRBJ2-1	TRBD2	CSVPAGGPYNEQFF	TGCAGCGTTCCAGCGGGGGGGCCATACAATGAGCAGTTCTTC
TRBV24-1	.	TRBJ1-1	.	CATSAGDEAFF	TGTGCCACCAGTGCCGGGGATGAAGCTTTCTTT
TRBV20-1	.	TRBJ2-7	.	CSARRPPSGEQYF	TGCAGTGCTAGACGACCGCCCAGTGGCGAGCAGTACTTC
TRBV11-1	.	TRBJ2-7	TRBD2	CASSLTSSGLPHYEQYF	TGTGCCAGCAGCTTAACCTCTTCGGGACTACCACACTACGAGCAGTACTTC
TRBV12-5	.	TRBJ2-5	TRBD2	CASGLVLAGQLPETQYF	TGTGCTAGTGGTTTGGTGCTAGCGGGCCAACTTCCAGAGACCCAGTACTTC
TRBV12-3/TRBV12-4	.	TRBJ1-4	.	CASSFYATNEKLFF	TGTGCCAGCAGTTTTTATGCAACTAATGAAAAACTGTTTTTT
TRBV3-1	few	TRBJ1-2	.	CASSQETRGYTF	TGTGCCAGCAGCCAAGAGACCAGGGGCTACACCTTC
TRBV12-3/TRBV12-4	few	TRBJ2-3	.	CASSPPRGGVGTDTQYF	TGTGCCAGCAGTCCCCCGAGGGGCGGGGTTGGCACAGATACGCAGTATTTT
TRBV3-1	.	TRBJ1-2	.	CASKGLVQGGWYGYTF	TGTGCCAGCAAGGGGTTGGTGCAGGGAGGATGGTATGGCTACACCTTC
TRBV28	.	TRBJ2-7	.	CASSPSQGRSSYEQYF	TGTGCCAGCAGTCCCTCTCAGGGGCGGAGCTCCTACGAGCAGTACTTC
TRBV27	.	TRBJ2-2	.	CASSLVHGELFF	TGTGCCAGCAGTTTAGTCCACGGGGAGCTGTTTTTT
TRBV24-1	.	TRBJ1-2	.	CATSRQDYGYTF	TGTGCCACTTCGCGTCAGGACTATGGCTACACCTTC
TRBV6-5	.	TRBJ2-5	.	CASTPRVRETQYF	TGTGCCAGCACCCCCCGGGTTAGAGAGACCCAGTACTTC
TRBV7-2	.	TRBJ2-2	.	CASSPGRGGTGELFF	TGTGCCAGCAGCCCGGGCCGTGGGGGCACCGGGGAGCTGTTTTTT
TRBV4-1	few	TRBJ2-3	.	CASSRPRDTQYF	TGCGCCAGCAGCCGACCCCGGGATACGCAGTATTTT
TRBV12-3/TRBV12-4	few	TRBJ2-5	.	CASTTTEGEETQYF	TGTGCCAGCACCACCACCGAGGGGGAAGAGACCCAGTACTTC
TRBV11-3	.	TRBJ2-6	.	CASSSGYGANVLTF	TGTGCCAGCTCCTCAGGGTATGGGGCCAACGTCCTGACTTTC
TRBV14	.	TRBJ1-6	TRBD1	CASSQRGQSFSPLHF	TGTGCCAGCAGCCAGCGGGGACAGAGTTTTTCACCCCTCCACTTT
TRBV6-5	few	TRBJ2-1	TRBD1	CASSYSWDRGNEQFF	TGTGCCAGCAGTTACTCCTGGGACAGGGGCAATGAGCAGTTCTTC
TRBV18	.	TRBJ2-1	.	CASSPREGEQFF	TGTGCCAGCTCACCACGTGAGGGGGAGCAGTTCTTC
TRBV5-1	.	TRBJ2-5	TRBD2	CASSQLTSGIQETQYF	TGCGCCAGCAGCCAACTTACTAGCGGGATCCAAGAGACCCAGTACTTC
TRBV5-1	few	TRBJ2-1	TRBD2	CASSLTSGANNEQFF	TGCGCCAGCAGTCTGACTAGCGGGGCAAACAATGAGCAGTTCTTC
TRBV20-1	.	TRBJ1-5	.	CSAREVQPQHF	TGCAGTGCTAGAGAAGTCCAGCCCCAGCATTTT
TRBV20-1	.	TRBJ2-1	TRBD2	CSARVSSGGSYNEQFF	TGCAGTGCTAGAGTATCTAGCGGGGGCTCCTACAATGAGCAGTTCTTC
TRBV7-9	.	TRBJ1-1	.	CASSLFQGRHTEAFF	TGTGCCAGCAGCTTATTTCAGGGGAGGCACACTGAAGCTTTCTTT
TRBV3-1	.	TRBJ2-4	TRBD1	CASSPWGQGKNIQYF	TGTGCCAGCAGCCCTTGGGGACAGGGAAAAAACATTCAGTACTTC
TRBV6-4	few	TRBJ2-3	.	CASSDESPDTQYF	TGTGCCAGCAGTGATGAGAGCCCAGATACGCAGTATTTT
TRBV24-1	.	TRBJ2-2	.	CATSEAGELFF	TGTGCCACCAGTGAGGCCGGGGAGCTGTTTTTT
TRBV12-3/TRBV12-4	.	TRBJ2-5	.	CASSSQGQQTQYF	TGTGCCAGCAGTTCCCAAGGGCAACAGACCCAGTACTTC
TRBV15	.	TRBJ2-1	.	CATSRDSASAEGQFF	TGTGCCACCAGCAGAGATTCCGCTAGCGCCGAGGGGCAGTTCTTC
TRBV7-8	.	TRBJ1-2	.	CASSLESGGGYGYTF	TGTGCCAGCAGCTTAGAGTCGGGGGGCGGTTATGGCTACACCTTC
TRBV2	few	TRBJ2-7	.	CASSDASKYEQYF	TGTGCCAGCAGTGACGCCTCAAAATACGAGCAGTACTTC
TRBV12-3/TRBV12-4	.	TRBJ2-1	TRBD1	CASSFSDRGGNEQFF	TGTGCCAGCAGTTTCTCGGACAGGGGGGGGAATGAGCAGTTCTTC
TRBV5-1	.	TRBJ2-2	.	CASTTNSGGTGELFF	TGCGCCAGCACCACCAATAGCGGAGGTACCGGGGAGCTGTTTTTT
TRBV28	.	TRBJ2-4	.	CASTPGTNIQYF	TGTGCCAGCACCCCGGGGACCAACATTCAGTACTTC
TRBV5-1	.	TRBJ2-2	TRBD1	CASSSATGDTGELFF	TGCGCCAGCAGCTCGGCCACAGGGGATACCGGGGAGCTGTTTTTT
TRBV6-2/TRBV6-3	.	TRBJ2-5	.	CASTKKEFWETQYF	TGTGCCAGCACCAAGAAGGAATTCTGGGAGACCCAGTACTTC
TRBV7-9	.	TRBJ2-5	.	CASSLARGGAQETQYF	TGTGCCAGCAGCCTGGCAAGGGGTGGAGCCCAAGAGACCCAGTACTTC
TRBV23-1	few	TRBJ1-6	.	CASSQSTPLHF	TGCGCCAGCAGTCAATCGACACCCCTCCACTTT
TRBV10-3	.	TRBJ1-2	.	CAIRTEQGSYGYTF	TGTGCCATCAGGACGGAACAGGGTAGCTATGGCTACACCTTC